These 16 T cell receptor beta chains came from one sample sequenced in a study of Tregs in tolerant kidney transplant recipients. Libraries were prepared by immunoSEQ multiplex PCR; TCRdb keeps only in-frame clonotypes and omits some of them. The sample's table shows around 30,000 clones. The nonmyeloablative bone marrow transplants came from related graft donors, with transient mixed chimerism. This specimen consisted of CD4+ T cells from blood (PBMCs), obtained 24 months after the transplant. These TCRs come from a human patient who received a combined kidney and bone marrow transplant. Some T cells may trace back to the graft donor.

Turning to this clone: The read ends 3 residues shy of where the CDR3 ends; the end is completed using the germline J gene. The chain uses TRBV6-1 and TRBJ2-2, with TRBD2 as a possible D gene (5 bases). This CDR3 spans 15 amino acids. CDR1 and CDR2 (germline): MNHNS, SASEGT. Deletions cut 2 bases from V and 6 bases from J, with 13 bases between. This CDR3 is CASSETLAGAGELFF. Partial CDR3 DNA: TGTGCCAGCAGTGAAACTCTAGCTGGGGCCGGGGAG.

In the case of this clone: The sequence runs out 3 residues before the end of the CDR3; the remainder is reconstructed from the germline J gene. The chain uses TRBV6-2 or TRBV6-3 and TRBJ2-7; 12 bases are shared with TRBD2. CDR3 length equals 15 residues. CDR1 and CDR2 (germline): MNHEY, SVGEGT. V shed 6 bases, J shed 4 bases, and the junction held 7 bases outside the gene matches. The CDR3 DNA, read in part, is TGTGCCAGCAGAGAGGGACTAGCGGGCTTGTACGAG. It is translated as CASREGLAGLYE. The entire CDR3 sequence reads CASREGLAGLYEQYF.

This clone is identified as medium-sized from frequency. Coverage ceases 3 residues before the CDR3 finishes, and the germline J gene fills in the end. The chain has TRBV30 and TRBJ2-2, with unresolved D. Germline CDR1 and CDR2: GTSNPN and SVGIG (reference sequence). V was cut by 4 bases and J by 2 bases, with 11 bases left in between. The CDR3 runs to 14 residues. CDR3 DNA, as far as it was read: TGTGCCTGGAAAGCAACGATAAACACCGGGGAG. Its protein is CAWKATINTGE. The whole CDR3 is CAWKATINTGELFF.

In regard to this clone: The read ends 3 residues early relative to the CDR3; the germline J gene fills the gap. The rearrangement uses TRBV2 and TRBJ1-1; 7 nucleotides line up with TRBD1. The ends lost 9 bases at V and 2 bases at J; junction bases unmatched: 15. CDR1 is SNHLY and CDR2 is FYNNEI in the germline V gene. This CDR3 has 16 amino acids. CDR3 sequence reads: CARSVPGQHPNTEAFF. Incomplete CDR3 DNA: TGTGCCAGATCTGTCCCGGGACAGCACCCTAACACTGAA.

Concerning this clone: Coverage ceases 3 residues before the CDR3 finishes, and the germline J gene fills in the end. The chain links TRBV10-3 to TRBJ2-6; TRBD1 might be the D (6 bases). Germline V lookup: CDR1 ENHRY, CDR2 SYGVKD. The CDR3 runs 15 residues. V lost 7 bases and J lost 0, with 10 bases in between. CDR3: CAITTGISGANVLTF. The CDR3 DNA, read in part, is TGTGCCATCACCACAGGGATCTCTGGGGCCAACGTC.

Comments on this clone: The read terminates 3 residues ahead of where the CDR3 ends, so the germline J gene completes it. The V call is TRBV12-3 or TRBV12-4, the J call TRBJ1-5; perhaps TRBD1 as D (5 bases). CDR3 length: 13 amino acids. V dropped 4 bases and J dropped 3 bases, with 7 bases sitting between them. The CDR3 protein is CASSSRDNQPQHF. The sequenced part of the CDR3 DNA is TGTGCCAGCAGTTCCAGGGACAATCAGCCC.

On this clone: From the germline J gene comes the end of the CDR3, since the read stops 3 residues before it. The genes are TRBV30 and TRBJ2-5; D remains unclear. The V gene's germline CDR1 is GTSNPN and CDR2 SVGIG (reference sequence). V dropped 0 bases and J dropped 5 bases, with 7 bases sitting between them. The CDR3 contains 12 residues. The CDR3 bases that were read are TGTGCCTGGAGTGTAGGGCCGGAGACC. It yields the protein CAWSVGPET. The CDR3 as a whole reads CAWSVGPETQYF.

Note on this clone: The CDR3 goes on 3 residues after the read ends, and that part is filled in from the germline J gene. V and J are TRBV5-1 and TRBJ1-2, with 9 bases that match TRBD1. Germline V gene lookup returns CDR1 SGHRS and CDR2 YFSETQ. With 0 bases clipped from V and 7 bases from J, the junction kept 4 bases outside the gene matches. The CDR3 length is 14 residues. The CDR3: CASSLDRGQVGYTF. The sequenced CDR3 bases are TGCGCCAGCAGCTTGGACAGGGGGCAGGTTGGC. The full variable domain, completed using reference TRBV5-1 and TRBJ1-2, is KAGVTQTPRYLIKTRGQQVTLSCSPISGHRSVSWYQQTPGQGLQFLFEYFSETQRNKGNFPGRFSGRQFSNSRSEMNVSTLELGDSALYLCASSLDRGQVGYTFGSGTRLTVV.

To note about this clone: The read comes to an end 3 residues before the CDR3 does, leaving the germline J gene to fill in the end. The rearrangement joins TRBV30 to TRBJ1-5; a weak D match, TRBD1 (5 bases). CDR1 and CDR2 from the germline V gene are GTSNPN and SVGIG (reference sequence). V shed 2 bases and J shed 4 bases, with 18 bases lying between them. The CDR3 sequence is 16 residues long. CDR3 DNA (partial): TGTGCCTGGAGTTGGGGGGAGCTACGGGGGAATCAGCCC. Amino acids: CAWSWGELRGNQP. The entire CDR3 protein reads CAWSWGELRGNQPQHF.

As concerns this clone: The read halts 3 residues ahead of the CDR3 end, with the missing end drawn from the germline J gene. The V gene is TRBV5-4, the J gene TRBJ2-1; 10 nucleotides align to TRBD2. Germline assignment: CDR1 SGHNT and CDR2 YYREEE (reference sequence). The CDR3 covers 14 residues. With 3 bases clipped from V and 6 bases from J, the junction kept 3 bases outside the gene matches. CDR3 DNA (partial): TGTGCCAGCAGCTCTTCTAGCGGGAGCAATGAG. This translates into CASSSSSGSNE. The CDR3 in full is CASSSSSGSNEQFF.

Turning to this clone: The read gets to within 3 residues of the CDR3 end, and the germline J gene fills in the rest. The chain carries TRBV30 and TRBJ1-6; possibly TRBD1 for D (5 bases). Deletions cut 3 bases from V and 1 base from J, with 7 bases between. CDR3 length: 14 amino acids. Germline values: CDR1 GTSNPN, CDR2 SVGIG (reference sequence). The CDR3 sequence: CAWSRDSYNSPLHF. The part of the CDR3 DNA that was read is TGTGCCTGGAGCAGGGATTCCTATAATTCACCC.

With respect to this clone: Read coverage stops 3 residues before the CDR3 terminus; the germline J gene supplies the remainder. This specimen includes other DNA sequences encoding the same CDR3. The chain is built from TRBV18 and TRBJ2-7; 11 bases match TRBD2. Germline V CDR1 and CDR2: KGHSH, LQKENI. The ends lost 3 bases at V and 2 bases at J; junction bases unmatched: 3. CDR3 length: 15 residues. CDR3 in amino acids: CASSPGLAGTYEQYF. The sequenced part of the CDR3 DNA is TGTGCCAGCTCACCCGGACTAGCGGGTACCTACGAG.

A remark on this clone: The read falls 3 residues short of the CDR3 end, and the missing part is taken from the germline J gene. The rearrangement joins TRBV11-3 to TRBJ2-5, with D unresolved. Germline CDR1 is SGHNT and CDR2 is YENEEA. V lost 5 bases and J lost 0, with 4 bases in between. The CDR3 has 12 amino acids. The CDR3 sequence is CASSQDQETQYF. CDR3 DNA, as far as it was read: TGTGCCAGCAGCCAGGACCAAGAGACC.

A remark on this clone: The CDR3 goes on 3 residues after the read ends, and that part is filled in from the germline J gene. V and J are TRBV20-1 and TRBJ2-7; 10 positions match TRBD1. Trimming at V came to 5 bases and at J to 2 bases, leaving 9 bases not matched to a gene. From germline, CDR1 is DFQATT and CDR2 SNEGSKA (reference sequence). The CDR3 is 15 residues long. The sequenced part of the CDR3 DNA is TGCAGTGCTCAGTTCCGGGACAGGGGACCCTACGAG. This sequence encodes CSAQFRDRGPYE. The complete CDR3 protein is CSAQFRDRGPYEQYF.

Frequency places this clone as medium-sized. Sequencing ends 3 residues short of the CDR3 end; the germline J gene provides the rest. V is TRBV5-1 and J is TRBJ1-1; the D is unclear. The germline gives CDR1 SGHRS, CDR2 YFSETQ. Trimming removed 0 bases at V and 7 bases at J, with 7 bases between. The CDR3 is made up of 12 amino acids. The sequenced part of the CDR3 DNA is TGCGCCAGCAGCTTGGACCGGGGTGAA. As protein: CASSLDRGE. The entire CDR3 is CASSLDRGEAFF.

With respect to this clone: The read gets to within 3 residues of the CDR3 end, and the germline J gene fills in the rest. V usage is TRBV10-1 and J usage is TRBJ2-4, with 10 bases fitting TRBD2. Germline V gene data show CDR1 as WNHNN and CDR2 as SYGVQD (reference sequence). The CDR3 loop spans 19 amino acids. The V and J ends lost 1 base and 2 bases, in that order; junction bases with no gene match: 11. Partial CDR3 DNA: TGCGCCAGCAGTGAGTGGCCCCGGAGAGCGGGAGGGACCAAAAACATT. It codes for CASSEWPRRAGGTKNI. In full, the CDR3 reads CASSEWPRRAGGTKNIQYF.